The rows below give T cell receptor beta chains drawn from one sample of a study of blood T cells in healthy people across ages. TCRdb re-derived calls from the 5' RACE reads in MiXCR, one entry per CDR3 protein. The sample lists about 670,000 distinct CDR3 sequences, over 40% occurring once. Specimen: blood. The receptor source for this set is a man at least 80 years old in good health. Both conserved end residues are part of each CDR3. D genes are given only for firm matches. Where a row states a size, it is once, few, many or the class of an expanded clone; other rows omit it.

j_call: TRBJ2-1
clone_size: .
d_call: .
v_call: TRBV18
cdr3_nt: TGTGCCAGCTCACCGAAAGACAGACTGTCCTACAATGAGCAGTTCTTC
cdr3_aa: CASSPKDRLSYNEQFF

j_call: TRBJ2-7
clone_size: .
d_call: .
v_call: TRBV7-2
cdr3_nt: TGTGCCAGCAGCCCAGGGCCCGAGCGGGAGCAGTACTTC
cdr3_aa: CASSPGPEREQYF

j_call: TRBJ2-1
clone_size: .
d_call: .
v_call: TRBV6-4
cdr3_nt: TGTGCCAGCAGTGATCAGGCCGGGGGCGAGCAGTTCTTC
cdr3_aa: CASSDQAGGEQFF

j_call: TRBJ2-5
clone_size: many
d_call: .
v_call: TRBV7-2
cdr3_nt: TGTGCCAGCAGCTTGGGAGGCGGAGAGACCCAGTACTTC
cdr3_aa: CASSLGGGETQYF

j_call: TRBJ1-1
clone_size: .
d_call: .
v_call: TRBV5-6
cdr3_nt: TGTGCCAGCAGCTTGGTCCAGGTGGAGGGGAACACTGAAGCTTTCTTT
cdr3_aa: CASSLVQVEGNTEAFF

j_call: TRBJ1-3
clone_size: .
d_call: .
v_call: TRBV5-1
cdr3_nt: TGCGCCAGCAGCTTGGAAGCTCAGTACTCTGGAAACACCATATATTTT
cdr3_aa: CASSLEAQYSGNTIYF

j_call: TRBJ2-3
clone_size: .
d_call: .
v_call: TRBV2
cdr3_nt: TGTGCCAGCAACCCTACTAGCACAGATACGCAGTATTTT
cdr3_aa: CASNPTSTDTQYF

j_call: TRBJ1-6
clone_size: .
d_call: .
v_call: TRBV10-1
cdr3_nt: TGCGCCAGCAGTGTCAGCGAGAGGTCACCCCTCCACTTT
cdr3_aa: CASSVSERSPLHF

j_call: TRBJ1-1
clone_size: .
d_call: .
v_call: TRBV4-2
cdr3_nt: TGTGCCAGCTCGGACTTGGGTGAAGCTTTCTTT
cdr3_aa: CASSDLGEAFF

j_call: TRBJ1-2
clone_size: few
d_call: TRBD1
v_call: TRBV6-6
cdr3_nt: TGTGCCAGCAGGTCCCTACAGGGGAACTATGGCTACACCTTC
cdr3_aa: CASRSLQGNYGYTF

j_call: TRBJ2-1
clone_size: .
d_call: TRBD1
v_call: TRBV30
cdr3_nt: TGTGCCCGGATAACAAGGGACAGGGGAAATGAGCAGTTCTTC
cdr3_aa: CARITRDRGNEQFF

j_call: TRBJ1-5
clone_size: .
d_call: .
v_call: TRBV7-2
cdr3_nt: TGTGCCAGCAGTTTAGGGGCCTCTGCTTACCAGCCCCAGCATTTT
cdr3_aa: CASSLGASAYQPQHF

j_call: TRBJ2-1
clone_size: .
d_call: TRBD1
v_call: TRBV2
cdr3_nt: TGTGCCAGCAGTGAGGTGACAGGGGTGGGTGAGCAGTTCTTC
cdr3_aa: CASSEVTGVGEQFF

j_call: TRBJ2-5
clone_size: few
d_call: .
v_call: TRBV9
cdr3_nt: TGTGCCAGCAGCAGAGGCTCGTGGGAGACCCAGTACTTC
cdr3_aa: CASSRGSWETQYF

j_call: TRBJ2-3
clone_size: .
d_call: .
v_call: TRBV7-2
cdr3_nt: TGTGCCAGCAGCTTAGAAAGGACCGGGGGGCGGAGCAGATTAGATACGCAGTATTTT
cdr3_aa: CASSLERTGGRSRLDTQYF

j_call: TRBJ2-1
clone_size: few
d_call: .
v_call: TRBV6-5
cdr3_nt: TGTGCCAGCAGTTCAACTAGCTCGGTGGGAAATGAGCAGTTCTTC
cdr3_aa: CASSSTSSVGNEQFF

j_call: TRBJ1-5
clone_size: .
d_call: .
v_call: TRBV29-1
cdr3_nt: TGCAGCGTAGGGGTGGGAGGAGGGGGGAATCAGCCCCAGCATTTT
cdr3_aa: CSVGVGGGGNQPQHF

j_call: TRBJ2-1
clone_size: .
d_call: .
v_call: TRBV28
cdr3_nt: TGTGCCAGCCTAGCCCGTCCCGTCTATCGGAATGAGCAGTTCTTC
cdr3_aa: CASLARPVYRNEQFF